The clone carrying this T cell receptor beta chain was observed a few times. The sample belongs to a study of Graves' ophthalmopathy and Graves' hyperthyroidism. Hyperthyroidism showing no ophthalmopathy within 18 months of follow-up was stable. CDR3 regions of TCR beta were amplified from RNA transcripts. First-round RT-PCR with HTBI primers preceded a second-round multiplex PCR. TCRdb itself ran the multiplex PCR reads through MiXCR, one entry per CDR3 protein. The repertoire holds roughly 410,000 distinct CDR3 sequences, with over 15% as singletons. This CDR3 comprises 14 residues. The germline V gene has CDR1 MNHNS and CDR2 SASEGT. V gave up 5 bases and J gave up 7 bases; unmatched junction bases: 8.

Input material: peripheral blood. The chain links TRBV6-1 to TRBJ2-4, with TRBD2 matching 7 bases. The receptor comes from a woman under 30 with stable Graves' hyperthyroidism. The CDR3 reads CASSPSGLGNIQYF. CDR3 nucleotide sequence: TGTGCCAGCAGTCCTAGCGGTCTGGGGAACATTCAGTACTTC.